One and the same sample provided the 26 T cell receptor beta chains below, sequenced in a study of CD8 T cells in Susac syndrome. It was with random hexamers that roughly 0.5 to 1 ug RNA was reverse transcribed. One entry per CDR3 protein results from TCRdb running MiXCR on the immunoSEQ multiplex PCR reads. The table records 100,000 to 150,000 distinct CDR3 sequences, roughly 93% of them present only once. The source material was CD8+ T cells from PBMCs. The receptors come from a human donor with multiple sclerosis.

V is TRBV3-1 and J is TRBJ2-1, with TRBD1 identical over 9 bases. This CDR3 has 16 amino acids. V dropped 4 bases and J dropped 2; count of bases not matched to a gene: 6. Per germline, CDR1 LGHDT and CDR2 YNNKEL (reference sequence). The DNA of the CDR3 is TGTGCCAGCAGCCGATCCAGGGACAGGGCCTACAATGAGCAGTTCTTC. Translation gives CASSRSRDRAYNEQFF.

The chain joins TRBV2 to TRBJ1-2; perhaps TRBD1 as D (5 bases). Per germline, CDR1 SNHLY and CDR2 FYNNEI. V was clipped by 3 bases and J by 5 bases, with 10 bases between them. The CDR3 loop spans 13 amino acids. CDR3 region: CASSDGGSYGYTF. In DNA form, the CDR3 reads TGTGCCAGCAGTGACGGGGGTTCATATGGCTACACCTTC.

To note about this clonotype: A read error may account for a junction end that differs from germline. The CDR3 spells CSAPYQGMWNPGELFF. The CDR3 DNA sequence: TGCAGTGCCCCTTATCAGGGGATGTGGAACCCCGGGGAGCTGTTTTTT. The gene calls are TRBV20-1 and TRBJ2-2; a possible D gene is TRBD1 (6 bases). Germline CDR1 DFQATT, CDR2 SNEGSKA (reference sequence). The CDR3 covers 16 residues.

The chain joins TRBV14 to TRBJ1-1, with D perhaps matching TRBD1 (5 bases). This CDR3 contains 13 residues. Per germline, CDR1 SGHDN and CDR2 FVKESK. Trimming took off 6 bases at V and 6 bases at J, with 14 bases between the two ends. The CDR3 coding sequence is TGTGCCAGCAGTCGGGGCTCACCCGCTGAAGCTTTCTTT. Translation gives CASSRGSPAEAFF.

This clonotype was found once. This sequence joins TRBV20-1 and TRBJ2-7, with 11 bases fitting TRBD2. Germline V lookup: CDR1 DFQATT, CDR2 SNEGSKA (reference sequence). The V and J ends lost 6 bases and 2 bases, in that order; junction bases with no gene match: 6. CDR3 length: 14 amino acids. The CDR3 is CSAPTSGGPYEQYF. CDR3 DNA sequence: TGCAGTGCCCCAACTAGCGGGGGACCCTACGAGCAGTACTTC.

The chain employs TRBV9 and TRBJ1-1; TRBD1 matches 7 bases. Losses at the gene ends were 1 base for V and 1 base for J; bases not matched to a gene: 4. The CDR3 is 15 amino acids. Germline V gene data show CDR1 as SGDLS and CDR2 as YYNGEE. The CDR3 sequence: CASSVSDRENTEAFF. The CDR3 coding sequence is TGTGCCAGCAGCGTATCCGACAGGGAGAACACTGAAGCTTTCTTT.

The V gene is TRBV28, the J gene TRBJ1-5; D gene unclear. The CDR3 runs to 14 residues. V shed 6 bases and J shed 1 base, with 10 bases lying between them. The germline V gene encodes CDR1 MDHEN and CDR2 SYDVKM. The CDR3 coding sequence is TGTGCCAGCAGATTCCAGGCGAGCAATCAGCCCCAGCATTTT. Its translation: CASRFQASNQPQHF.

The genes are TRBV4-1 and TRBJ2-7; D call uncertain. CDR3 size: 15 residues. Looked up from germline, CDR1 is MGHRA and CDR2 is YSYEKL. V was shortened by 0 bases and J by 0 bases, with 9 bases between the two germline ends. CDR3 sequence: CASSQEEQASYEQYF. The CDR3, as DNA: TGCGCCAGCAGCCAAGAAGAGCAGGCCTCCTACGAGCAGTACTTC.

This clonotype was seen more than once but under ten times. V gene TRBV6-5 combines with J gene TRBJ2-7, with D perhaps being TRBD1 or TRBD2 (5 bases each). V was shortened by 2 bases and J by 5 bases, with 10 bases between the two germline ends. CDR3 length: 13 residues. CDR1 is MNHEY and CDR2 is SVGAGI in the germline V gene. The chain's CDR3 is CASSYAVGDEQYV. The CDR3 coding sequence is TGTGCCAGCAGTTACGCCGTGGGGGACGAGCAGTACGTC.

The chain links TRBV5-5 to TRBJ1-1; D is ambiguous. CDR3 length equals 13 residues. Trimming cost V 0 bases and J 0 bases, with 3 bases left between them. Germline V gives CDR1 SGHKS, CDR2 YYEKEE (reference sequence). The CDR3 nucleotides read TGTGCCAGCAGCTTGGACTTGAACACTGAAGCTTTCTTT. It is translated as CASSLDLNTEAFF.

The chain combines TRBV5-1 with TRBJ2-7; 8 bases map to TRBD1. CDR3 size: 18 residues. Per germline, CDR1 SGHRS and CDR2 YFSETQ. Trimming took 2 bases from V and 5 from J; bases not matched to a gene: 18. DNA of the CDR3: TGCGCCAGCAGCTTAGCTGGGGACAGGTTGTCGTCTTCCGACGAGCAGTACGTC. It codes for CASSLAGDRLSSSDEQYV.

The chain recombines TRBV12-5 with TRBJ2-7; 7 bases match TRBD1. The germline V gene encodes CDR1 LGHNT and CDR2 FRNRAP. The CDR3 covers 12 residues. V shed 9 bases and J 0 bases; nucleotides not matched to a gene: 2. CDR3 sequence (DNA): TGTGCTAGAGCAGGGGGCTCCTACGAGCAGTACTTC. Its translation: CARAGGSYEQYF.

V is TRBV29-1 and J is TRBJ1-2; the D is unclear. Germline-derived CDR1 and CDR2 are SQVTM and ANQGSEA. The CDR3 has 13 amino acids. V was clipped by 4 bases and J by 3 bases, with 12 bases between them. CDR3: CSVVTAPYYGYTF. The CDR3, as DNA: TGCAGCGTTGTAACGGCTCCTTACTATGGCTACACCTTC.

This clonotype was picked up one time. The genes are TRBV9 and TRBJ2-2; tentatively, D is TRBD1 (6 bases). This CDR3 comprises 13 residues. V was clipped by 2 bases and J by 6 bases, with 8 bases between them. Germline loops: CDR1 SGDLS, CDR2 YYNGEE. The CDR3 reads CASSVGASGELFF. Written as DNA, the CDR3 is TGTGCCAGCAGCGTGGGGGCTTCCGGGGAGCTGTTTTTT.

As DNA, the CDR3 is TGTGCCAGCAGTTTAAACCGGGACAGTAATGAAAAACTGTTTTTT. Amino acid sequence: CASSLNRDSNEKLFF. The V call is TRBV6-6, the J call TRBJ1-4; TRBD1 aligns across 7 bases. Germline-derived CDR1 and CDR2 are MNHNY and SVGAGI (reference sequence). The V and J ends lost 4 bases and 4 bases, in that order; junction bases with no gene match: 6. The CDR3 is 15 amino acids.

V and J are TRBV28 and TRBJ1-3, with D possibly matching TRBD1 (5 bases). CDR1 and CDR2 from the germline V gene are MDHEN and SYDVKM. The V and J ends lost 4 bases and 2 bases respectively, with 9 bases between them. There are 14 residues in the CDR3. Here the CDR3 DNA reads TGTGCCAGCAGTTATAGGGGAACTGGAAACACCATATATTTT. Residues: CASSYRGTGNTIYF.

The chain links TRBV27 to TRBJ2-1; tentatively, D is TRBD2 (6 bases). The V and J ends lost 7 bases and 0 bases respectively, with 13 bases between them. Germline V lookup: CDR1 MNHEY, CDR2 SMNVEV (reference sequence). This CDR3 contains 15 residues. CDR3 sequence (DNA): TGTGCCAGCACCAATGGGGGGAGCTCCTACAATGAGCAGTTCTTC. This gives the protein CASTNGGSSYNEQFF.

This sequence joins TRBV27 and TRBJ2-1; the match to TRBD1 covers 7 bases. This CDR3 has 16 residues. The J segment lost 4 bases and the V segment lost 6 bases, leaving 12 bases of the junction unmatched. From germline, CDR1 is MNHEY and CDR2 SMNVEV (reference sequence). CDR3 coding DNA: TGTGCCAGCAGCTTTGCCCACCCGGGACAGTACAATGAGCAGTTCTTC. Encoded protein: CASSFAHPGQYNEQFF.

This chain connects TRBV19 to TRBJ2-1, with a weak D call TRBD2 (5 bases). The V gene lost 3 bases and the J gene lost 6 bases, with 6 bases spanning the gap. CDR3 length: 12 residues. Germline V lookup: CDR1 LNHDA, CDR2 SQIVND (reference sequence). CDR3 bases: TGTGCCAGTAGTATCGGGATCAATGAGCAGTTCTTC. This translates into CASSIGINEQFF.

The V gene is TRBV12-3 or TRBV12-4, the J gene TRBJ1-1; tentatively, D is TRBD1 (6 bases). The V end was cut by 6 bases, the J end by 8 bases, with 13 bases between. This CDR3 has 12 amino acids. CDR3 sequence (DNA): TGTGCCAGCAGCCACGGACAGTTAGAAGCTTTCTTT. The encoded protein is CASSHGQLEAFF.

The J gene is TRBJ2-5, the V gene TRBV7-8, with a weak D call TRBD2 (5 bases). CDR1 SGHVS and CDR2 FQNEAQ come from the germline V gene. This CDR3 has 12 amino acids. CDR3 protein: CATGVAQETQYF. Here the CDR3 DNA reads TGTGCGACCGGGGTAGCGCAAGAGACCCAGTACTTC.

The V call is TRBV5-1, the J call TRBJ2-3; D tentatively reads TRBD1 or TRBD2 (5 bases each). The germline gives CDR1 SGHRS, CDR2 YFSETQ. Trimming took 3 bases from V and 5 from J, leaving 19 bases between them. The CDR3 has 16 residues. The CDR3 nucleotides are TGCGCCAGCAGCTCCCACACCGGGACCACTCAAGATACGCAGTATTTT. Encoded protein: CASSSHTGTTQDTQYF.

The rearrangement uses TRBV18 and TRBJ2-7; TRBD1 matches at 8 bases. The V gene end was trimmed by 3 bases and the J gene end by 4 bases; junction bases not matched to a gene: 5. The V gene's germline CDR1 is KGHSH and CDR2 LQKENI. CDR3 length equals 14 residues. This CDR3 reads CASSPVDRAYEQYF. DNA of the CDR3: TGTGCCAGCTCACCGGTGGACAGGGCGTACGAGCAGTACTTC.

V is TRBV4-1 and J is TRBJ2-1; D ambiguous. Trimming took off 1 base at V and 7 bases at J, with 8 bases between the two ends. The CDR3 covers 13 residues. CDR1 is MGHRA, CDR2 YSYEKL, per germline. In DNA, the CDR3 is TGCGCCAGCAGCCAAGGCGTAGGGAATGAGCAGTTCTTC. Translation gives CASSQGVGNEQFF.

The CDR3 protein is CASSYRTGGDIQYF. In DNA, the CDR3 is TGTGCCAGCAGCTACCGGACTGGGGGGGACATTCAGTACTTC. The chain uses TRBV5-6 and TRBJ2-4, with 7 bases that match TRBD2. Trimming took 3 bases from V and 8 from J; bases not matched to a gene: 8. This CDR3 is 14 amino acids long. CDR1 is SGHDT, CDR2 YYEEEE, per germline.

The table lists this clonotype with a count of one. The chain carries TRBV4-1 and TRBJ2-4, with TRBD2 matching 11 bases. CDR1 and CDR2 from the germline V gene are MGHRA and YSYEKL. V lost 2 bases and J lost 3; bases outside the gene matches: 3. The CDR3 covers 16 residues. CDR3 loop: CASSQPTSGDKNIQYF. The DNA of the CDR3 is TGCGCCAGCAGCCAACCGACTAGCGGGGACAAAAACATTCAGTACTTC.